These 6 T cell receptor beta chains share one sample of origin, sequenced in a study of cytomegalovirus exposure and HLA in healthy donors. The PCR employed 60 Vbeta primers together with 13 Jbeta primers. Sequencing was performed with immunoSEQ multiplex PCR; in TCRdb, only in-frame clones are kept and a portion is missing. The table lists under 150,000 clones, roughly 9.4% of them singletons. Material: PBMCs. The receptors come from a male donor in good health and CMV-seronegative.

This clone was counted only a few times. This chain joins TRBV30 and TRBJ1-5, with TRBD1 identical over 12 bases. The CDR3 spans 16 residues. V lost 0 bases, J lost 5 bases, and 5 bases stayed unmatched. Looked up from germline, CDR1 is GTSNPN and CDR2 is SVGIG (reference sequence). The CDR3 DNA reads TGTGCCTGGAGTGTAAAGGGGACAGGGGGCCATCAGCCCCAGCATTTT. Translating gives CAWSVKGTGGHQPQHF. Filled out from reference TRBV30 and TRBJ1-5, the complete variable domain reads SQTIHQWPATLVQPVGSPLSLECTVEGTSNPNLYWYRQAAGRGLQLLFYSVGIGQISSEVPQNLSASRPQDRQFILSSKKLLLSDSGFYLCAWSVKGTGGHQPQHFGDGTRLSIL.

This clone was detected only a few times. The rearrangement joins TRBV4-2 to TRBJ2-3; 8 nucleotides align to TRBD1. V lost 4 bases, J lost 1 base, and 7 bases stayed unmatched. This CDR3 contains 16 residues. Germline V lookup: CDR1 LGHNA, CDR2 YNFKEQ. The CDR3 here is CASSRGQGRGTDTQYF. The CDR3 coding sequence is TGTGCCAGCAGCCGTGGACAGGGCCGGGGCACAGATACGCAGTATTTT.

This clone has only a few counts. The genes are TRBV19 and TRBJ2-1, with 9 bases fitting TRBD1. The ends lost 2 bases at V and 6 bases at J; junction bases unmatched: 2. This CDR3 contains 14 residues. Germline lookup yields CDR1 LNHDA and CDR2 SQIVND (reference sequence). The CDR3 reads CASSIRDRVNEQFF. In DNA, the CDR3 is TGTGCCAGTAGTATAAGGGACAGGGTCAATGAGCAGTTCTTC.

The rearrangement links TRBV28 to TRBJ2-7; 9 bases line up with TRBD1. The CDR3 is 17 residues long. The J segment lost 4 bases and the V segment lost 2 bases, leaving 12 bases of the junction unmatched. Germline CDR1 reads MDHEN; CDR2 reads SYDVKM. In DNA, the CDR3 is TGTGCCAGCAGTTTAAGAGGGTCGCGGGACAGGGATTACGAGCAGTACTTC. Translated: CASSLRGSRDRDYEQYF.

The chain combines TRBV7-9 with TRBJ1-2, with 11 bases matching TRBD1. The CDR3 contains 14 residues. V was clipped by 3 bases and J by 6 bases; unmatched bases: 3. Looked up from germline, CDR1 is SEHNR and CDR2 is FQNEAQ (reference sequence). This CDR3 reads CASSFGQGADGYTF. DNA of the CDR3: TGTGCCAGCAGCTTTGGACAGGGGGCGGATGGCTACACCTTC.

The chain carries TRBV6-5 and TRBJ1-4; D gene uncertain. CDR1 and CDR2 from the germline V gene are MNHEY and SVGAGI. V was cut by 7 bases and J by 8 bases, with 17 bases left in between. The CDR3 covers 14 residues. This CDR3 reads CASTAAPGREKLFF. CDR3 coding DNA: TGTGCCAGCACCGCGGCCCCCGGGAGGGAAAAACTGTTTTTT.